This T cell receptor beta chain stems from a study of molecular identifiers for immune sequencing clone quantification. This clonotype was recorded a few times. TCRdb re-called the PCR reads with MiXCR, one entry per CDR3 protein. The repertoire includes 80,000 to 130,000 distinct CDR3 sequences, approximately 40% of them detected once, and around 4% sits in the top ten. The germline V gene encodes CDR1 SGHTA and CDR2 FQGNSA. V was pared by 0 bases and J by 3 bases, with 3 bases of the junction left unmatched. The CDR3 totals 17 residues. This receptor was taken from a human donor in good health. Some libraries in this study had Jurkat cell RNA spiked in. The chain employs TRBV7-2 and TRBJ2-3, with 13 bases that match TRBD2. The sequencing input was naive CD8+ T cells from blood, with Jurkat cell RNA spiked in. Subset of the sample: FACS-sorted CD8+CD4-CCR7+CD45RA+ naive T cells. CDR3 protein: CASSLAVLAGGTDTQYF. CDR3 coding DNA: TGTGCCAGCAGCTTAGCCGTACTAGCGGGAGGGACAGATACGCAGTATTTT.